This is a list of T cell receptor beta chains from one sample in a study of blood T cell repertoires in COVID-19. Repertoires were generated with immunoSEQ multiplex PCR, while TCRdb's copy carries only in-frame clones and drops some. The sample yields around 250,000 clones, about four fifths seen once. Material for sequencing was peripheral blood. The receptors originated from a woman aged 18-29 years with acute or convalescent COVID-19. Each CDR3 is given with its conserved first and last residue. D genes are given only for firm matches.

TRBD1 TRBJ1-6 TRBV30 CAWRTPTGGNSPLHF
NA TRBJ1-6 TRBV4-3 CASSQDHRVGGSPLHF
TRBD1 TRBJ1-6 TRBV10-2 CASRTGTGSSPLHF
TRBD2 TRBJ2-7 TRBV19 CASSTIRGGRYHEQYF
TRBD2 TRBJ2-5 TRBV5-1 CASSRGLVAGEGETQYF
TRBD2 TRBJ2-7 TRBV28 CASMSIGTSKYEQYF
TRBD2 TRBJ2-7 TRBV28 CASTIHGREVYEQYF
TRBD1 TRBJ1-2 TRBV5-4 CASSENRGQGYGYTF
NA TRBJ2-1 TRBV13 CASSLGPSSSYNEQFF
NA TRBJ1-6 TRBV30 CAWSVGVDSPLHF
NA TRBJ1-4 TRBV18 CASSPAGTTNEKLFF
TRBD2 TRBJ2-3 TRBV7-2 CASSLGLAGAHTQYF
TRBD1 TRBJ1-2 TRBV6-5 CATQGQVERDYGYTF
NA TRBJ2-7 TRBV4-3 CASSQAGSRHYEQYF
NA TRBJ2-7 TRBV19 CASRPAAAYEQYF
NA TRBJ1-6 TRBV10-2 CASNPAGWNSPLHF
NA TRBJ2-7 TRBV6-6 CASSPTDYEQYF
NA TRBJ2-1 TRBV28 CASSYPPGLKINNEQFF
TRBD1 TRBJ1-5 TRBV4-1 CASSQESGTANQPQHF
NA TRBJ1-1 TRBV7-3 CASSTQRDTEAFF
NA TRBJ2-5 TRBV6-6 CASSYDQGRKTQYF
TRBD1 TRBJ1-2 TRBV19 CASSIVGTENYGYTF
TRBD1 TRBJ2-7 TRBV4-1 CASSNAQGLNYEQYF
NA TRBJ2-1 TRBV7-9 CASSPSDFTNEQFF
TRBD1 TRBJ2-2 TRBV6-5 CASSYGTGTGELFF
NA TRBJ2-1 TRBV7-9 CASTYPRWDTRYNEQFF
TRBD2 TRBJ2-3 TRBV5-8 CASSLAVLAGGTDTQYF
TRBD2 TRBJ2-1 TRBV19 CASSILGLEYSEDYNEQFF
NA TRBJ2-1 TRBV11-2 CASSLDPNYNEQFF
NA TRBJ2-7 TRBV7-7 CASSSTPQAEQYF
NA TRBJ2-3 TRBV18 CASSPQGGDTQYF
NA TRBJ2-7 TRBV6-5 CASSSTRYHEQYF
TRBD1 TRBJ2-7 TRBV24-1 CATSDLDLGVGQGARGPDYEQYF
TRBD2 TRBJ2-5 TRBV7-7 CASSPGLAGNQETQYF
TRBD2 TRBJ2-7 TRBV10-3 CAISEDGPGGYEQYF
TRBD2 TRBJ2-7 TRBV28 CASRNSGRASYEQYF
TRBD1 TRBJ2-3 TRBV10-3 CAISGGLGQASTDTQYF
NA TRBJ2-5 TRBV28 CASSLFSVRVRQETQYF
NA TRBJ2-3 TRBV5-1 CASREAQVRDTQYF
NA TRBJ2-1 TRBV5-1 CASSLDSNPEQFF
NA TRBJ1-1 TRBV5-1 CASSLAGRAGTEAFF
NA TRBJ1-4 TRBV7-9 CASSLKVSVGGDEKLFF
TRBD2 TRBJ2-3 TRBV7-2 CASSPAGTRTTDTQYF
TRBD2 TRBJ2-2 TRBV7-9 CASSWTSGRVPGTGELFF
TRBD1 TRBJ2-1 TRBV4-3 CASSQAGQGYNEQFF
NA TRBJ2-1 TRBV7-2 CASSRLVYNEQFF
NA TRBJ1-6 TRBV28 CASSLWAPPAGSYNSPLHF
NA TRBJ2-7 TRBV7-2 CASSLGVTGTGYYEQYF
TRBD2 TRBJ2-1 TRBV6-5 CASQRTGGDEQFF
NA TRBJ2-5 TRBV15 CATSRSPTGLQGGETQYF
TRBD1 TRBJ2-1 TRBV11-2 CASSPGPTGGEQFF
NA TRBJ2-2 TRBV3-1/TRBV3-2 CASSQDTNTGELFF
TRBD1 TRBJ1-4 TRBV5-1 CASSLGGQGDEKLFF